The entry below gives a single T cell receptor beta chain sequence along with its context. Its antigen is unidentified. The data originate from a study of cytomegalovirus exposure and HLA in healthy donors. General study results and limits: Most sequenced TCRs were rare (though some public TCRs occurred in many donors). Analysis was carried out at a later point, and it linked a missense DCLRE1C variant to TCR beta V- and J-gene trimming.

With 60 Vbeta and 13 Jbeta primers, the PCR was carried out. Profiling relied on immunoSEQ multiplex PCR, and the TCRdb table lists in-frame clones only, not all of them. The repertoire holds fewer than 75,000 clones, with 60% to 85% as singletons. This CDR3 is built from 17 residues. J lost 8 bases, V lost 0 bases, and 11 bases had no gene match. Germline CDR1 and CDR2: SGHDN and FVKESK. Unrecorded immune exposures were likely, despite nominal health at sampling. This TCR derives from a man aged 65-85 years in good health and CMV-seronegative. The sample comprised PBMCs. The rearrangement joins TRBV14 to TRBJ2-1; 9 bases are a match to TRBD2. The CDR3 nucleotides are TGTGCCAGCAGCCAAGATTGGGGCGGGGGGGCAACCGATGAGCAGTTCTTC. It translates to CASSQDWGGGATDEQFF.